What follows are 28 T cell receptor beta chains derived from one specimen sequenced in a study of T cells expressing NK-cell markers. Each CDR3 protein gets one entry in TCRdb, which reprocessed the 5' RACE reads and gives no DNA. The sample totals hundreds of thousands of distinct CDR3 sequences. Material for sequencing was blood T cells: a sorted CD56 or NKG2C T cell subset, CD4+ or CD8+ T cells, or bulk PBMC T cells (not recorded which). The receptors derive from a woman between 18 and 69 years old in good health.

The CDR3 protein is CASSPDRDFQAFF. The chain links TRBV28 to TRBJ1-1; lacking DNA, the TRBD1 call made by TCRdb goes unchecked. This CDR3 region has 13 residues. Per the germline V gene, CDR1 is MDHEN and CDR2 is SYDVKM.

The chain joins TRBV7-9 to TRBJ2-5. The CDR3 is 14 amino acids. Germline CDR1 and CDR2: SEHNR and FQNEAQ (reference sequence). CDR3 sequence: CASSRIRYQETQYF.

The chain combines TRBV6-2 or TRBV6-3 with TRBJ2-7. The CDR3 has 13 residues. CDR1 is MNHEY and CDR2 is SVGEGT in the germline V gene. The CDR3 reads CASSRGGVYEQYF.

The J gene is TRBJ2-1, the V gene TRBV5-1; there is no DNA to check the TCRdb D call of TRBD2. Per germline, CDR1 SGHRS and CDR2 YFSETQ. There are 13 residues in the CDR3. CDR3 sequence reads: CASSLESPGEQFF.

The chain couples TRBV5-1 to TRBJ1-2. The CDR3 contains 14 residues. The germline V gene has CDR1 SGHRS and CDR2 YFSETQ. This chain's CDR3 is CASNPDYSDYGYTF.

V usage is TRBV7-9 and J usage is TRBJ2-5. The CDR3 covers 14 residues. CDR1 and CDR2 from the germline V gene are SEHNR and FQNEAQ (reference sequence). This CDR3 is CASSLFPTEETQYF.

The V gene is TRBV5-6, the J gene TRBJ2-3; TCRdb reports TRBD1, a call that lacks DNA to check it against. The germline V gene has CDR1 SGHDT and CDR2 YYEEEE. The CDR3 contains 12 residues. The CDR3 sequence is CASSQGRGTQYF. Supplemented by reference TRBV5-6 and TRBJ2-3, the full variable domain reads DAGVTQSPTHLIKTRGQQVTLRCSPKSGHDTVSWYQQALGQGPQFIFQYYEEEERQRGNFPDRFSGHQFPNYSSELNVNALLLGDSALYLCASSQGRGTQYFGPGTRLTVL.

The V and J genes are TRBV5-6 and TRBJ1-2. Germline loops: CDR1 SGHDT, CDR2 YYEEEE. CDR3 length equals 13 residues. CDR3 loop: CASSLVAGHGYTF. The complete variable domain, with remaining parts taken from reference TRBV5-6 and TRBJ1-2, reads DAGVTQSPTHLIKTRGQQVTLRCSPKSGHDTVSWYQQALGQGPQFIFQYYEEEERQRGNFPDRFSGHQFPNYSSELNVNALLLGDSALYLCASSLVAGHGYTFGSGTRLTVV.

The CDR3 sequence: CASSYATGGGYTEAFF. The chain carries TRBV6-5 and TRBJ1-1; TCRdb proposes TRBD1, but this gene call is untestable without DNA. Germline V gives CDR1 MNHEY, CDR2 SVGAGI. The CDR3 is made up of 16 amino acids.

This chain uses TRBV20-1 with TRBJ1-3. The CDR3 contains 15 residues. Germline V gene sequence: CDR1 DFQATT, CDR2 SNEGSKA (reference sequence). This CDR3 is CSPFVEKCSGNTIYF.

This sequence joins TRBV28 and TRBJ2-7; the TCRdb call, TRBD1, lacks DNA for checking. The germline CDR1 and CDR2 sequences are MDHEN and SYDVKM. CDR3 length: 12 residues. CDR3 residues: CASSFREWEQYF.

The chain couples TRBV9 to TRBJ2-7. This CDR3 is built from 14 residues. The germline gives CDR1 SGDLS, CDR2 YYNGEE. This CDR3 is CASSAEQPVYEQYF.

The chain's CDR3 is CASSPTGMGNQPQHF. The chain carries TRBV12-3 or TRBV12-4 and TRBJ1-5; TCRdb's assignment of TRBD1 cannot be checked, as there is no DNA. The CDR3 runs 15 residues.

V usage is TRBV29-1 and J usage is TRBJ2-1. Germline assignment: CDR1 SQVTM and CDR2 ANQGSEA. The CDR3 extends over 12 amino acids. The CDR3 loop is CSVEDDLLEQFF.

This chain uses TRBV25-1 with TRBJ1-2. The CDR3 has 17 residues. In germline, CDR1 is MGHDK, CDR2 SYGVNS. CDR3 amino acids: CASSEVRGGPAIDGYTF.

V is TRBV7-2 and J is TRBJ2-2; the TCRdb call, TRBD2, lacks DNA for checking. CDR3 size: 16 residues. CDR1 is SGHTA and CDR2 is FQGNSA in the germline V gene. The CDR3 here is CASRGLAGRMGGELFF.

The chain couples TRBV5-1 to TRBJ2-2. Germline CDR1 and CDR2: SGHRS and YFSETQ. The CDR3 consists of 14 residues. This CDR3 is CASSLVRLTGELFF.

The J gene is TRBJ2-2, the V gene TRBV10-3; the D call of TRBD1 rests on TCRdb alone, since no DNA is present to check it. The CDR3 contains 17 residues. CDR1 and CDR2 (germline): ENHRY, SYGVKD. Here the CDR3 reads CAIELGDRERSTGELFF.

The chain combines TRBV6-5 with TRBJ2-3; absent DNA, TCRdb's TRBD1 call cannot be checked. Germline assignment: CDR1 MNHEY and CDR2 SVGAGI. This CDR3 contains 14 residues. CDR3 residues: CASSYDRAGDTQYF.

The genes are TRBV7-9 and TRBJ1-2; TCRdb reports TRBD1, a call that lacks DNA to check it against. CDR1 and CDR2 (germline): SEHNR, FQNEAQ (reference sequence). The CDR3 is 16 residues long. This CDR3 reads CASSLALTGSNYGYTF. The full variable domain, rest sourced from reference TRBV7-9 and TRBJ1-2, is DTGVSQNPRHKITKRGQNVTFRCDPISEHNRLYWYRQTLGQGPEFLTYFQNEAQLEKSRLLSDRFSAERPKGSFSTLEIQRTEQGDSAMYLCASSLALTGSNYGYTFGSGTRLTVV.

The chain recombines TRBV20-1 with TRBJ1-2; absent DNA, TCRdb's TRBD1 call cannot be checked. The CDR3 has 14 residues. Germline V CDR1 and CDR2: DFQATT, SNEGSKA (reference sequence). CDR3: CSARVQGADYGYTF.

The chain has TRBV6-1 and TRBJ1-4; TCRdb indicates TRBD1, and absent DNA this call remains unverified. The germline gives CDR1 MNHNS, CDR2 SASEGT. The CDR3 is 14 residues long. CDR3 region: CASIRDRGNEKLFF.

The chain has TRBV4-2 and TRBJ2-3. Germline values: CDR1 LGHNA, CDR2 YNFKEQ. There are 13 residues in the CDR3. The CDR3 reads CASSQMAADTQYF.

CDR3 sequence reads: CSARDLLTDTQYF. V gene TRBV20-1 combines with J gene TRBJ2-3. The CDR3 runs 13 residues. Germline loops: CDR1 DFQATT, CDR2 SNEGSKA (reference sequence).

V gene TRBV7-2 combines with J gene TRBJ1-1. The CDR3 has 13 amino acids. CDR1 SGHTA and CDR2 FQGNSA come from the germline V gene. The CDR3 spells CASSFLWDTEAFF.

The gene calls are TRBV6-2 or TRBV6-3 and TRBJ2-4; checking the TCRdb D call of TRBD1 is not possible without DNA. The length of the CDR3 is 16 residues. The V gene's germline CDR1 is MNHEY and CDR2 SVGEGT. The CDR3 here is CASSPGTDLAKNIQYF.

This chain joins TRBV4-3 and TRBJ1-1; TCRdb's D gene call, TRBD1, goes unchecked for lack of DNA. The germline gives CDR1 LGHNA, CDR2 YSLEER. This CDR3 region has 13 residues. The CDR3 reads CASSPPGATEAFF.

This chain uses TRBV10-3 with TRBJ2-1; TCRdb's D gene call, TRBD1, goes unchecked for lack of DNA. Germline CDR1 reads ENHRY; CDR2 reads SYGVKD. The CDR3 is 13 amino acids. The CDR3 sequence is CAIKGDPGGEQFF.